A single TCR beta chain is shown here with its context. The sample comes from a study of T cell changes during pregnancy in multiple sclerosis. Some clones are missing from TCRdb's copy, which holds only in-frame ones; the method was immunoSEQ multiplex PCR. Here the sample spans 60,000 to 90,000 clones, over 75% being singletons. Germline V gene lookup returns CDR1 SEHNR and CDR2 FQNEAQ (reference sequence). The CDR3 has 15 amino acids. V was trimmed by 4 bases and J by 3 bases, leaving 15 bases between them. The TCR sequence derives from a female donor with multiple sclerosis, enrolled in a pregnancy study. Sequencing was performed on peripheral blood, taken before pregnancy. The J gene is TRBJ1-1, the V gene TRBV7-9; D might be TRBD1 (6 bases). The CDR3 is CASSSRQAQHTEAFF. CDR3 sequence (DNA): TGTGCCAGCAGCTCGAGACAGGCCCAGCACACTGAAGCTTTCTTT.